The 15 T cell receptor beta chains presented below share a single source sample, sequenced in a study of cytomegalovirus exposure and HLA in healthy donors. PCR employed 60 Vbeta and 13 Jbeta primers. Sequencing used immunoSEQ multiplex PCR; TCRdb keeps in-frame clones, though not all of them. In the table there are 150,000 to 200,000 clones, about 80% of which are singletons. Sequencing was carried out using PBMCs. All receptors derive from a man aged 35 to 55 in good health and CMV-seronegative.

The CDR3 is CASGPGTLNNEQFF. For the CDR3, the DNA is TGTGCCAGCGGTCCCGGGACTTTAAACAATGAGCAGTTCTTC. The chain couples TRBV6-1 to TRBJ2-1; TRBD2 might be the D (6 bases). Trimming removed 8 bases from V and 5 bases from J, with 16 bases in between. Germline CDR1 MNHNS, CDR2 SASEGT. The CDR3 covers 14 residues.

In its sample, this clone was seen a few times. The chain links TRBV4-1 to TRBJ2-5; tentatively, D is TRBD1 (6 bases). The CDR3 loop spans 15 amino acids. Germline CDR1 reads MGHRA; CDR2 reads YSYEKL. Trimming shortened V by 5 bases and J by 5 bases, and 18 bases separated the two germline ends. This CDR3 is CASSYRDGPQETQYF. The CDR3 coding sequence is TGCGCCAGCAGCTACAGGGACGGTCCCCAGGAGACCCAGTACTTC.

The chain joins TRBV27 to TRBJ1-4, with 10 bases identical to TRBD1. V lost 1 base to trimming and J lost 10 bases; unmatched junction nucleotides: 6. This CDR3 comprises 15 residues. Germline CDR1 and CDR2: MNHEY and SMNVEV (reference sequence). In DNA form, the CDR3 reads TGTGCCAGCAGTTTATGGGACAGGGGACTTGGAAAACTGTTTTTT. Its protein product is CASSLWDRGLGKLFF.

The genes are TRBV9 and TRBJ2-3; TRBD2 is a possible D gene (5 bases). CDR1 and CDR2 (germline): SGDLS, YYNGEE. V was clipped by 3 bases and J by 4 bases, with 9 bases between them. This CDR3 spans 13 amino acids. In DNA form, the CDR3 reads TGTGCCAGCAGCGAGCTTAGCGCAGATACGCAGTATTTT. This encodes CASSELSADTQYF.

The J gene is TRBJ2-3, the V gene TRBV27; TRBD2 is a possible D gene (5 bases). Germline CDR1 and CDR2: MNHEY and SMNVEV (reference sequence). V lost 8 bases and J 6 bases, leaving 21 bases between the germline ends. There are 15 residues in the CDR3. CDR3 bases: TGTGCCAGCCAATACGGAGGTAGCGACGGGGATACGCAGTATTTT. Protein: CASQYGGSDGDTQYF.

As DNA, the CDR3 is TGTGCCAGCAGTTTAAAGCAGGCCAATCAGCCCCAGCATTTT. Translating gives CASSLKQANQPQHF. The chain has TRBV27 and TRBJ1-5; D ambiguous. The V gene's germline CDR1 is MNHEY and CDR2 SMNVEV (reference sequence). This CDR3 has 14 residues. Trimming removed 2 bases from V and 3 bases from J, with 8 bases in between.

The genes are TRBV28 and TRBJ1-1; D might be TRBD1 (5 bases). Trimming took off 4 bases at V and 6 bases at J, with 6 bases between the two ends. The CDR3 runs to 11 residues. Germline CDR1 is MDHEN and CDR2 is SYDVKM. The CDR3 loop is CASSWGAEAFF. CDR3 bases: TGTGCCAGCAGTTGGGGGGCTGAAGCTTTCTTT.

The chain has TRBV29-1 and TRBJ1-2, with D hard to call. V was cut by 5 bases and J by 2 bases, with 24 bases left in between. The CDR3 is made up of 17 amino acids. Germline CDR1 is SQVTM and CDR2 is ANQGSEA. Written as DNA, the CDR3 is TGCAGCGTTCTAGTAGACCCATACCAGCTCCTAAACTATGGCTACACCTTC. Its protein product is CSVLVDPYQLLNYGYTF. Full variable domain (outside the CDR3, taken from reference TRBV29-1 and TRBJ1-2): SAVISQKPSRDICQRGTSLTIQCQVDSQVTMMFWYRQQPGQSLTLIATANQGSEATYESGFVIDKFPISRPNLTFSTLTVSNMSPEDSSIYLCSVLVDPYQLLNYGYTFGSGTRLTVV.

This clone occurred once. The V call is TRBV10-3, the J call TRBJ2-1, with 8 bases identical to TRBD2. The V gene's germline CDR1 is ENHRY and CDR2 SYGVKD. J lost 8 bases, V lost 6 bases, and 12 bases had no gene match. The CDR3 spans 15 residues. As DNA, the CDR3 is TGTGCCATCAGCGGCGGGGGGAATTCAGGCGATGAGCAGTTCTTC. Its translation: CAISGGGNSGDEQFF.

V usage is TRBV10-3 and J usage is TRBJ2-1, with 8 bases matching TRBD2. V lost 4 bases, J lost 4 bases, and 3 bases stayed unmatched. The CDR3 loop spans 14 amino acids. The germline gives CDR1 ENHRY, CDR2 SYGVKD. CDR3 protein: CAISVSGRYNEQFF. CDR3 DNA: TGTGCCATCAGTGTGAGCGGGAGATACAATGAGCAGTTCTTC.

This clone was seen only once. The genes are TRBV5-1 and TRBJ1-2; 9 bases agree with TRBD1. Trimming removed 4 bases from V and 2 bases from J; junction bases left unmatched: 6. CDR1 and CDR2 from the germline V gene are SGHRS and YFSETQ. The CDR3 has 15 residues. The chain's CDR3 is CASSQDRGTNYGYTF. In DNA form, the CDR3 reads TGCGCCAGCAGCCAAGACAGGGGGACCAACTATGGCTACACCTTC. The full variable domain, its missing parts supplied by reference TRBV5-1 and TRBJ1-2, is KAGVTQTPRYLIKTRGQQVTLSCSPISGHRSVSWYQQTPGQGLQFLFEYFSETQRNKGNFPGRFSGRQFSNSRSEMNVSTLELGDSALYLCASSQDRGTNYGYTFGSGTRLTVV.

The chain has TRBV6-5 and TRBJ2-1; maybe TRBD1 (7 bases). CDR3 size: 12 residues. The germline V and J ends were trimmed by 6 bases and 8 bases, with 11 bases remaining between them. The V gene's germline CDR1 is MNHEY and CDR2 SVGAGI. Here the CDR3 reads CASSSGGHEQFF. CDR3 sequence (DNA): TGTGCCAGCAGCTCAGGGGGGCATGAGCAGTTCTTC.

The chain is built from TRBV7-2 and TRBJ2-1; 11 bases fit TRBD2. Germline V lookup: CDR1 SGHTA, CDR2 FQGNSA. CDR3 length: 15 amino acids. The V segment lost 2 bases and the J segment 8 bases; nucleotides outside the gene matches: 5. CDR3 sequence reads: CASSLRLAGGHEQFF. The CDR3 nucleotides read TGTGCCAGCAGCTTAAGGCTAGCGGGAGGCCATGAGCAGTTCTTC.

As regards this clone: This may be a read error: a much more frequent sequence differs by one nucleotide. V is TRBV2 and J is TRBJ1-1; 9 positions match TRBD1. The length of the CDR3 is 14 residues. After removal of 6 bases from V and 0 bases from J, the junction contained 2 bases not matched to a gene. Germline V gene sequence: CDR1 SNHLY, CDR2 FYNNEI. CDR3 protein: CASSRDRVNTEAFF. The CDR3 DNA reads TGTGCCAGCAGCCGGGACAGGGTGAACACTGAAGCTTTCTTT.

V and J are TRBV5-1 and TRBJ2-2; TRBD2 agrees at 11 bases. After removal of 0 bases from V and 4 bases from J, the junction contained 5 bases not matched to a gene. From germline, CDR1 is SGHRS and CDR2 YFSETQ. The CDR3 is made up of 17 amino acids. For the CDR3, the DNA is TGCGCCAGCAGCTTGGTGTTAGCGGGAGGGGTCACCGGGGAGCTGTTTTTT. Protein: CASSLVLAGGVTGELFF.